The T cell receptor (beta chain) under discussion was sequenced for a study of T-cell memory formation after mild COVID-19 (dated by TCRdb to the early 2020s). A note on the overall study: Most TCR sequence clusters were specific to one of the two donors. Two young, previously healthy adult volunteers made up the cohort, one male and one female. In a couple of donors, T-cell clones that expanded and contracted after mild COVID-19 were followed by sequencing TCRalpha and TCRbeta repertoires longitudinally.

As concerns this clonotype: Its cognate antigen has yet to be identified. No clone much larger than this one lies a single base away; base qualities are absent.

Broader findings and caveats from the paper: Clones that contracted from day 15 to 85 showed balanced CD4/CD8 phenotypes, whereas a second wave of clones that expanded from day 15 to 37 leaned towards CD4+. Only two mild cases were covered by the study, and larger cohorts that include severe cases with pre-infection samples were considered necessary. Contracting CD4+ clones were found mainly in CM and EM memory subsets, while CD8+ clones were enriched in EMRA. SARS-CoV-2 specificity was not confirmed for the second-wave clones peaking on day 37. Some responding clones were detected in pre-infection memory, suggesting pre-existing cross-reactive memory T cells joined the SARS-CoV-2 response.

Sequencing was performed on an Illumina NovaSeq 6000. Using 5'RACE with constant-segment primers, TCRalpha and TCRbeta cDNA libraries were constructed, with sample barcodes and unique molecular identifiers added in the process. RNA was extracted from every sample with Trizol reagent. Libraries were amplified in two PCR steps, with a second sample barcode and Illumina TruSeq adapters added in the second step. Sequencing of the libraries was done on an Illumina NovaSeq, producing 2 x 150 bp paired-end reads. On the study's bioinformatics: The reads were demultiplexed and collapsed into UMI-guided consensus sequences using migec v1.2.7. Using mixcr v2.1.11, the UMI consensuses were aligned to TRA and TRB V and J templates and assembled into clonotypes. Expanded or contracted clonotypes were those called significant by both edgeR and NoisET, with noise models trained on biological replicates. For edgeR calls, the thresholds were a false discovery rate-adjusted p below 0.01 and a log2 fold-change of 1. PCA with hierarchical clustering of max-normalized trajectories of the 1000 most abundant clonotypes was used as exploratory dynamics analysis. The CD4 or CD8 phenotype of responding clones was assigned using the separately sequenced CD4+ and CD8+ repertoires. TCRdb took the public reads, trimmed them with fastp at Q25, ran MiXCR for clone calling and kept in-frame beta chains. Each CDR3 protein appears once, grouped with its most common genes and DNA. The V and J calls were determined by TCRdb, not by the authors. The sample table lists 250,000 to 400,000 distinct CDR3 sequences, roughly 13% of them with a count of one. Clones ranked in the top ten supply 21% of the sample.

The germline V gene yields MGHRA for CDR1 and YSYEKL for CDR2. The CDR3 holds 14 amino acids from the cysteine to the phenylalanine. Only CDR3 DNA is held: 42 bases, read in frame from base 1. The junction shows trimming of 5 bases on V and 3 bases on J, plus 13 bases between the germline ends. Ficoll-Paque density gradient centrifugation was used to isolate PBMCs. This receptor was taken from a man aged 18 to 30 who had mild COVID-19 (a few samples of this study predate the infection). The sample titles of this study are shuffled in the database, so cell type and time point are left out; the donor was told from shared clones. Sequenced: PBMCs or a T cell subset sorted from them (not recorded which). The rearrangement joined TRBV4-1 to TRBJ1-1; the D region possibly corresponds to TRBD1 (6 bases align). The DNA sequence is given as TGCGCCAGCAGCGCAAGGGGGGAGGACACTGAAGCTTTCTTT. This yields the protein CASSARGEDTEAFF.